What follows describes a single T cell receptor beta chain. No antigen is known for it. Clones were read by immunoSEQ multiplex PCR, and TCRdb kept only the in-frame ones, dropping some. Of over 150,000 clones in the sample, about nine tenths were seen once. The data stem from a study of T cell responses to AZD1222 COVID-19 vaccine. Study context: Whether given at about 4 or about 12 weeks, second doses were pooled. General study findings and limits: Reports indicate that nearly half of spike-specific TCRs are directed at unmutated variant regions. White British donors predominated, females outnumbered males, and clonal diversity was possibly underestimated.

V was cut by 4 bases and J by 2 bases, with 9 bases left in between. The germline CDR1 and CDR2 sequences are MDHEN and SYDVKM. The CDR3 has 14 amino acids. The chain joins TRBV28 to TRBJ1-5; no clear D gene. This receptor was taken from an adult in good health. The sequenced sample was peripheral blood, obtained on day 0 of AZD1222 vaccination. This chain's CDR3 is CASSSRIGNQPQHF. The CDR3 nucleotides read TGTGCCAGCAGTTCCCGTATAGGCAATCAGCCCCAGCATTTT.